This T cell receptor (beta chain) was observed in a study of shared clonotypes between healthy human individuals. Overall study findings and caveats: Limitation of the genetic and exposure-history diversity represented came from the few donors. Approximately 5.3% was the fraction of naive CD4 clonotypes found shared across several donors.

V was clipped by 1 base and J by 8 bases; unmatched bases: 9. Germline V gene data show CDR1 as GTSNPN and CDR2 as SVGIG (reference sequence). CDR3 length: 15 amino acids. Into CD45RA+ naive and CD45RA-negative memory subsets, the CD4+ cells were split. The DNA input per sorted-subset replicate PCR was approximately 210 ng, corresponding to some 27,000 T cell genomes. Produced via immunoSEQ multiplex PCR; TCRdb's table is partial and in-frame only. The table includes over 850,000 clones, around three quarters detected once. About this clone itself: The antigen is unknown.

Input material: memory CD4+ T cells from PBMCs. Subset defined: CD45RA-negative fraction. V is TRBV30 and J is TRBJ2-3, with 10 bases fitting TRBD2. The receptor was derived from a young man in good health. Some clones in this sample may be carry-over from other donors' samples. In nucleotides, the CDR3 is TGTGCCTGGAGTGACGGGCTAGCGGGAGCAGGTACGCAGTATTTT. Translated, it gives CAWSDGLAGAGTQYF. Drawing the rest from reference TRBV30 and TRBJ2-3, the complete variable domain is SQTIHQWPATLVQPVGSPLSLECTVEGTSNPNLYWYRQAAGRGLQLLFYSVGIGQISSEVPQNLSASRPQDRQFILSSKKLLLSDSGFYLCAWSDGLAGAGTQYFGPGTRLTVL.